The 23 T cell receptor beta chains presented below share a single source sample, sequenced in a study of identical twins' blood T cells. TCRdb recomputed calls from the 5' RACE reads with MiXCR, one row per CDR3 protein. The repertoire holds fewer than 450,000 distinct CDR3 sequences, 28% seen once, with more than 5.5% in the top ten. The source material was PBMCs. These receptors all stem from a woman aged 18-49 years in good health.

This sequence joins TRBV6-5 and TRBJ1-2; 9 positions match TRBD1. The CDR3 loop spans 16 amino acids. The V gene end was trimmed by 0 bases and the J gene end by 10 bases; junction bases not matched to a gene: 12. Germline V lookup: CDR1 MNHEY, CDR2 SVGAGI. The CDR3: CASSYSVGQGIDDYTF. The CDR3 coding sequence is TGTGCCAGCAGTTACTCGGTCGGACAGGGGATTGATGACTACACCTTC.

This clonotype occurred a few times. CDR3 DNA: TGCAGCGTCAAGACGGTGGGCCTCTTCTACGAGCAGTACTTC. Its protein is CSVKTVGLFYEQYF. The chain carries TRBV29-1 and TRBJ2-7; D remains ambiguous. CDR1 is SQVTM, CDR2 ANQGSEA, per germline. This CDR3 region has 14 residues. V was shortened by 6 bases and J by 3 bases, with 18 bases between the two germline ends.

The CDR3 sequence is CASTVLAGKQFF. The CDR3, as DNA: TGTGCCAGCACCGTACTAGCGGGTAAGCAGTTCTTC. The chain couples TRBV28 to TRBJ2-1; 9 bases align to TRBD2. The CDR3 contains 12 residues. CDR1 MDHEN and CDR2 SYDVKM come from the germline V gene. The J segment lost 11 bases and the V segment lost 7 bases, leaving 6 bases of the junction unmatched.

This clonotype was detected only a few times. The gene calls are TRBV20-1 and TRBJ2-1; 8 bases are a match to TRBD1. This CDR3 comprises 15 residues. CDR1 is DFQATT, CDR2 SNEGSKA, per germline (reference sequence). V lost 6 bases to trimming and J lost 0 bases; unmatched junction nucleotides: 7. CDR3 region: CSARTGISSYNEQFF. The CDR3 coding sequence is TGCAGTGCCAGGACAGGGATAAGCTCCTACAATGAGCAGTTCTTC.

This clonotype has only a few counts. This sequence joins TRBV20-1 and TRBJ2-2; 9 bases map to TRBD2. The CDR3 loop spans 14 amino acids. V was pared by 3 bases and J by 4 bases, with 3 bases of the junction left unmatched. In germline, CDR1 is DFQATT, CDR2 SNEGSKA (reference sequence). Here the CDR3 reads CSASSTSGTGELFF. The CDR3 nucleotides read TGCAGTGCTAGTTCGACTAGCGGCACCGGGGAGCTGTTTTTT.

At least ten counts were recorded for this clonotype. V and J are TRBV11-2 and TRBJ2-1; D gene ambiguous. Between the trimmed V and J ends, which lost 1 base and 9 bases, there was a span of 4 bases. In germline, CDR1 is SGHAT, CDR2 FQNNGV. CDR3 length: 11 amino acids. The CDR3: CASSLGPEQFF. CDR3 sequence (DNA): TGTGCCAGCAGCTTAGGTCCTGAGCAGTTCTTC.

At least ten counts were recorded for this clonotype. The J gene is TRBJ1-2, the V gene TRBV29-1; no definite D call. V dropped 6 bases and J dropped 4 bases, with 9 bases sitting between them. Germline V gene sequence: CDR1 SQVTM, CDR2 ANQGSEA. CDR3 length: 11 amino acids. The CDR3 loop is CSVTEGYGYTF. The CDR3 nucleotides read TGCAGCGTCACAGAGGGCTATGGCTACACCTTC. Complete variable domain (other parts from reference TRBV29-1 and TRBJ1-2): SAVISQKPSRDICQRGTSLTIQCQVDSQVTMMFWYRQQPGQSLTLIATANQGSEATYESGFVIDKFPISRPNLTFSTLTVSNMSPEDSSIYLCSVTEGYGYTFGSGTRLTVV.

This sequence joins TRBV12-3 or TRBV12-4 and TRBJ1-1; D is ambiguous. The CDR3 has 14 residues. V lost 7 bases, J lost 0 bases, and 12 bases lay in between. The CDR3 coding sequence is TGTGCCAGCAAGACGGACGGATTGAACACTGAAGCTTTCTTT. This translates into CASKTDGLNTEAFF.

DNA of the CDR3: TGCAGCGTTGCTGCTATTACAGGGGGCGCAGGAAAACTGTTTTTT. This gives the protein CSVAAITGGAGKLFF. The chain recombines TRBV29-1 with TRBJ1-4; 9 bases are shared with TRBD1. The V segment lost 4 bases and the J segment 10 bases; nucleotides outside the gene matches: 13. Per the germline V gene, CDR1 is SQVTM and CDR2 is ANQGSEA. The CDR3 has 15 amino acids. The whole variable domain, remainder taken from reference TRBV29-1 and TRBJ1-4, is SAVISQKPSRDICQRGTSLTIQCQVDSQVTMMFWYRQQPGQSLTLIATANQGSEATYESGFVIDKFPISRPNLTFSTLTVSNMSPEDSSIYLCSVAAITGGAGKLFFGSGTQLSVL.

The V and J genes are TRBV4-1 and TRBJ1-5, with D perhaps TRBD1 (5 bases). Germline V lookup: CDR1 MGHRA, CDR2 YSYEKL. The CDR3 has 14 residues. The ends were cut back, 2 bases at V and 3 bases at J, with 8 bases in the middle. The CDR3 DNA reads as TGCGCCAGCAGCCAACGGGGGGTCAATCAGCCCCAGCATTTT. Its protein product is CASSQRGVNQPQHF.

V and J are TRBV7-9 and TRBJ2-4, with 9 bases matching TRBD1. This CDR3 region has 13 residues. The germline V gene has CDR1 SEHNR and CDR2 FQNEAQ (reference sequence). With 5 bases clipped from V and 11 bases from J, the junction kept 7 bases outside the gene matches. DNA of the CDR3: TGTGCCAGCAGCCCTAGGACAGGGGCCCTTCAGTACTTC. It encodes CASSPRTGALQYF.

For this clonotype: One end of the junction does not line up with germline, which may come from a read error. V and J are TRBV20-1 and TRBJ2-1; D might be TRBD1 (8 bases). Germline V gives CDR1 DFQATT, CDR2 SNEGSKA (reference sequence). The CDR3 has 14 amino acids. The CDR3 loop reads CIAPTGGAWDEQFF. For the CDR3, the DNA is TGCATTGCTCCTACAGGGGGGGCTTGGGATGAGCAGTTCTTC.

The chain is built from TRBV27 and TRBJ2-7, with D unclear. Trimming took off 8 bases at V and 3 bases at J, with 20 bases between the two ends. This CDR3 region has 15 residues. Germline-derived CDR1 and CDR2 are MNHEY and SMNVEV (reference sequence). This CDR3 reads CASAGRSQIIYEQYF. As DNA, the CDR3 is TGTGCCAGCGCCGGAAGGAGTCAAATAATCTACGAGCAGTACTTC.

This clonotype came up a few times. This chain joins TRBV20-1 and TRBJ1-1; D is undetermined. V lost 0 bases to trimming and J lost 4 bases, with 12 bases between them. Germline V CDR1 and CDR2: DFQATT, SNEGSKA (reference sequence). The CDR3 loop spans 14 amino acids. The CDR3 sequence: CSARDLRGGTEAFF. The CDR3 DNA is TGCAGTGCTAGAGATCTGAGAGGCGGCACTGAAGCTTTCTTT.

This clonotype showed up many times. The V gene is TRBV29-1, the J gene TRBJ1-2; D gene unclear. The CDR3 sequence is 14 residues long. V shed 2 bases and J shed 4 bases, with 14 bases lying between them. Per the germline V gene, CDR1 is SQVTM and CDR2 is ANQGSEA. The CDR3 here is CSVESTRPPYGYTF. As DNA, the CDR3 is TGCAGCGTTGAATCTACTAGACCGCCCTATGGCTACACCTTC.

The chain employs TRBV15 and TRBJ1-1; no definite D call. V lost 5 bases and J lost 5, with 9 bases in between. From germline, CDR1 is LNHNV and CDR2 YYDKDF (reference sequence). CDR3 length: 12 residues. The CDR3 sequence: CATSLGGTEAFF. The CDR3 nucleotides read TGTGCCACCAGCCTCGGTGGGACTGAAGCTTTCTTT.

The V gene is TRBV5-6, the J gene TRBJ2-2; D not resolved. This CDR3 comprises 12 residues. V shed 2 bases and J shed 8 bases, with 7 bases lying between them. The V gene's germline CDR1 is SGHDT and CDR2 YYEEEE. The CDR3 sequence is CASSFPGGELFF. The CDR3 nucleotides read TGTGCCAGCAGCTTCCCTGGAGGGGAGCTGTTTTTT.

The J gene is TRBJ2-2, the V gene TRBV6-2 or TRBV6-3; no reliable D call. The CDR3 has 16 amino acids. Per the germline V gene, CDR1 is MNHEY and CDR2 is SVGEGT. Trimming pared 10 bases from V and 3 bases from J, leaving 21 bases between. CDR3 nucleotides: TGTGCCACGTCCAACCTCCATAGGCCGGACACCGGGGAGCTGTTTTTT. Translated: CATSNLHRPDTGELFF.

CDR3 region: CASSKAVPGGTEAFF. The CDR3, as DNA: TGTGCCAGCAGCAAAGCAGTCCCAGGGGGGACTGAAGCTTTCTTT. V and J are TRBV21-1 and TRBJ1-1; the table assigns TRBD1, which was not confirmed against the DNA. TRBV21-1 is flagged as a pseudogene. The CDR3 runs to 15 residues.

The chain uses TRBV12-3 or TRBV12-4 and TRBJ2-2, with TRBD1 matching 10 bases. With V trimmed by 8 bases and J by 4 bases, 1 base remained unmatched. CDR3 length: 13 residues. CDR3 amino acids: CASRTGGTGELFF. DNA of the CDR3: TGTGCCAGCCGGACAGGGGGCACCGGGGAGCTGTTTTTT.

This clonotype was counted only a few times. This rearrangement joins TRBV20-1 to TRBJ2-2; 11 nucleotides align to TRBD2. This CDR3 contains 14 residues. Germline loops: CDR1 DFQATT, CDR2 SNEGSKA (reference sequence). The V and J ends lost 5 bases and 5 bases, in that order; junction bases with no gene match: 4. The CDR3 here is CSAAGTSGTGELFF. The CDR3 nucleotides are TGCAGTGCTGCCGGGACTAGCGGAACCGGGGAGCTGTTTTTT.

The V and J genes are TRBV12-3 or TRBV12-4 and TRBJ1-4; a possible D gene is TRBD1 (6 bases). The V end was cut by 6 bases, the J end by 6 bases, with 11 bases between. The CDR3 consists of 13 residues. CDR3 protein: CASSQNRDEKLFF. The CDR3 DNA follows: TGTGCCAGCAGCCAGAACAGGGATGAAAAACTGTTTTTT.

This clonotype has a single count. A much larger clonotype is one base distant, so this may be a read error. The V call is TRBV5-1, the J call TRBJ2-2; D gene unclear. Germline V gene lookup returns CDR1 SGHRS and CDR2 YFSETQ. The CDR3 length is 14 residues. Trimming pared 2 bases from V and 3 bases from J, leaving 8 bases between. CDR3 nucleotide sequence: TGCGCCAGCAGCTTTCGGCCGGACACCGGGGAGCTGTTTTTT. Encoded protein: CASSFRPDTGELFF.